This TCR beta chain stems from a study of blood T cell repertoires in COVID-19. This CDR3 has 14 residues. Germline V gives CDR1 LNHDA, CDR2 SQIVND (reference sequence). V lost 6 bases to trimming and J lost 2 bases; unmatched junction nucleotides: 5. Sequencing was performed with immunoSEQ multiplex PCR; in TCRdb, only in-frame clones are kept and a portion is missing. The data contain over 350,000 clones, more than 85% of them seen just once; the ten biggest clones take up about 0.78%. The chain combines TRBV19 with TRBJ2-7; 9 positions match TRBD1. The material sequenced was PBMCs or T cells enriched from blood (not recorded which). The receptor was isolated from a middle-aged woman who had been exposed to COVID-19. CDR3 protein: CASRGRTGAYEQYF. The DNA for the CDR3 is TGTGCCAGTAGAGGTCGGACAGGGGCCTACGAGCAGTACTTC.